The T cell receptor beta chain described here comes from a study of T cell repertoires in cytomegalovirus infection. Study-wide context: Carrying CMV and the relevant HLA type showed in public TCR beta signatures. Whole-study findings and limits: Dominating the ex vivo response were TCR beta clonotypes that were CMV-specific and HLA-C-restricted. Accumulated public TCR beta family frequency recognized individuals carrying CMV together with the relevant HLA.

Notes on this clonotype: What it recognizes is unknown.

TCRdb reprocessed the reads with MiXCR, giving one entry per CDR3 protein. The sample carries around 100,000 distinct CDR3 sequences, roughly 40% recorded once. Germline values: CDR1 SGHKS, CDR2 YYEKEE (reference sequence). The CDR3 is 14 residues long. Trimming cost V 5 bases and J 1 base, with 12 bases left between them. This rearrangement joins TRBV5-5 to TRBJ1-1; D is unclear. The sample here was CD8+ T cells from cultured PBMCs, taken from culture after CMV antigen stimulation. The TCR originated in a human donor in good health (CMV status not recorded). Some clones in this sample may be carry-over from other donors' samples. CDR3 residues: CASSSTVTNTEAFF. The DNA for the CDR3 is TGTGCCAGCAGTTCGACGGTTACGAACACTGAAGCTTTCTTT.